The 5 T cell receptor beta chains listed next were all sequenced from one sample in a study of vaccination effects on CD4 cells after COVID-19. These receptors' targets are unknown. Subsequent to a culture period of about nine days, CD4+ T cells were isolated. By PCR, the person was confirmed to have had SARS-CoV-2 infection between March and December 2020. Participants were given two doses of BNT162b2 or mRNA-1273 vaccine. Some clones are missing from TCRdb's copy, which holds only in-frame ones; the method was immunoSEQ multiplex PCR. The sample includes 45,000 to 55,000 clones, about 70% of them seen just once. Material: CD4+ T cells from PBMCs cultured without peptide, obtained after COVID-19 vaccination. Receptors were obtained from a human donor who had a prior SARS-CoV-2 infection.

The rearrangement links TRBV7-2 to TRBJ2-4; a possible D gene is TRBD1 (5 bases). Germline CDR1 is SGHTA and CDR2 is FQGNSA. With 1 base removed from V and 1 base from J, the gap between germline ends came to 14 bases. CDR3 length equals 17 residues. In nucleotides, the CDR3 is TGTGCCAGCAGCTTAGTCTCAGGGTCAGGGGCCAAAAACATTCAGTACTTC. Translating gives CASSLVSGSGAKNIQYF.

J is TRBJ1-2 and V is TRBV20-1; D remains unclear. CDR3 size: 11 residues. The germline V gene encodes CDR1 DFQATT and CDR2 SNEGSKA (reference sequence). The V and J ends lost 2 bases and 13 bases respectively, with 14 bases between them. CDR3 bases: TGCAGTGCTAGAATTTACGGCTCGGTCACCTTC. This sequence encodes CSARIYGSVTF.

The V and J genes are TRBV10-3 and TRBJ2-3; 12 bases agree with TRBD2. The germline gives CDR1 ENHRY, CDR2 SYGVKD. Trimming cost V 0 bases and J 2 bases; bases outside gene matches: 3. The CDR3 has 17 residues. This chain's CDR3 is CAISESTSGGPTDTQYF. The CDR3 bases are TGTGCCATCAGTGAGTCGACTAGCGGGGGCCCCACAGATACGCAGTATTTT.

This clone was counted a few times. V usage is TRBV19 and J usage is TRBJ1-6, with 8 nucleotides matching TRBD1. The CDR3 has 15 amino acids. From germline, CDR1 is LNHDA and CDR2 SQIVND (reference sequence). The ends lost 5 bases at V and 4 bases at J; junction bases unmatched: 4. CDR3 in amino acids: CASSARQGYNSPLHF. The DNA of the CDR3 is TGTGCCAGTAGTGCCCGACAGGGGTATAATTCACCCCTCCACTTT.

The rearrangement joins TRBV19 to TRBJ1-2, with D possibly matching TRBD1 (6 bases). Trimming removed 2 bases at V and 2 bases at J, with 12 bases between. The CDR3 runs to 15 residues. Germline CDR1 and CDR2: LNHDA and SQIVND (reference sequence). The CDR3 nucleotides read TGTGCCAGTAGTATAAGGGGGGCCTCGAACTATGGCTACACCTTC. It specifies CASSIRGASNYGYTF.